This T cell receptor beta chain came from a study of cytomegalovirus exposure and HLA in healthy donors. The wider study: Clustering assigned about 80% of the approximately 430 genotyped donors to the Caucasian-associated ancestry cluster.

PCR amplification relied on 60 Vbeta primers (plus 13 Jbeta primers). In the authors' methods: In a later analysis, the count reached about 75 million unique TCR beta chains, with 10 million to 14 million shared. Clones were read by immunoSEQ multiplex PCR, and TCRdb kept only the in-frame ones, dropping some. V and J calls and clone size are those listed in that table; D and trimming were worked out from the DNA. The sample consists of about 120,000 clones, 76% of them appearing once. The study's findings and limits: A later analysis appeared to link common viral pathogens to several of the most significant clusters. An analysis that was carried out later associated 16,951 TCR beta sequences with HLA alleles at 0.05 false discovery rate.

About this clone itself: As yet, its antigen is unknown.

The sample taken for sequencing was PBMCs. The clonotype was recovered from a woman in her thirties or forties in good health and CMV-seropositive.

In nucleotides, the CDR3 is TGTGCCAGTACGGGGGGACTAGTGGGGGCCGTTGAGCAGTTCTTC. Translation gives CASTGGLVGAVEQFF. The chain links TRBV19 to TRBJ2-1, with 8 bases fitting TRBD2. This CDR3 has 15 amino acids. Trimming cost V 7 bases and J 9 bases; bases outside gene matches: 14. Germline CDR1 reads LNHDA; CDR2 reads SQIVND (reference sequence).